The clone carrying this TCR beta chain appeared a few times. Antigen specificity is unknown. Primers used in a second PCR of about 6 to 11 cycles were a sample-barcoded 5' primer and a J-beta primer mix. Every single cDNA molecule received a tag from a template-switch adaptor with 12 random nucleotides. TCRdb fed the 5' RACE reads into MiXCR, producing one record per CDR3 protein. The data show roughly 1,800,000 distinct CDR3 sequences, less than 50% seen once. Germline CDR1 is DFQATT and CDR2 is SNEGSKA (reference sequence). The CDR3 sequence is 12 residues long. The ends were cut back, 7 bases at V and 3 bases at J, with 12 bases in the middle. The source of the sample is a study of blood T cells in healthy people across ages. Study results and limitations: Comparison with aged donors showed that long-lived donors had more naive CD4+ cells and higher diversity.

V and J are TRBV20-1 and TRBJ2-5; D is uncertain. The source material was blood. The origin of this receptor is a woman aged 40 to 50 in good health. The CDR3 reads CSELDREETQYF. CDR3 DNA: TGCAGTGAGCTAGATAGGGAAGAGACCCAGTACTTC.